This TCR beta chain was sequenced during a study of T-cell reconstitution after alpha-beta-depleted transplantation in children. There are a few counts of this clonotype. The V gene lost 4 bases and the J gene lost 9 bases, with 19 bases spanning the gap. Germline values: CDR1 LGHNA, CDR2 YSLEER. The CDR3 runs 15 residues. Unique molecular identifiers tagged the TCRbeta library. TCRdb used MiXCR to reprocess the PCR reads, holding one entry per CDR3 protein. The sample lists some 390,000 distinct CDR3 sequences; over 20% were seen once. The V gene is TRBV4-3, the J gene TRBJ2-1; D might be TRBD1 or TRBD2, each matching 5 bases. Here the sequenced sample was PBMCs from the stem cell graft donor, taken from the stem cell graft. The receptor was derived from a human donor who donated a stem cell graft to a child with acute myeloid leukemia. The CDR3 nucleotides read TGCGCCAGCAGCCTGGAGGCGACTGGGGCGGGTGAGCAGTTCTTC. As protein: CASSLEATGAGEQFF.